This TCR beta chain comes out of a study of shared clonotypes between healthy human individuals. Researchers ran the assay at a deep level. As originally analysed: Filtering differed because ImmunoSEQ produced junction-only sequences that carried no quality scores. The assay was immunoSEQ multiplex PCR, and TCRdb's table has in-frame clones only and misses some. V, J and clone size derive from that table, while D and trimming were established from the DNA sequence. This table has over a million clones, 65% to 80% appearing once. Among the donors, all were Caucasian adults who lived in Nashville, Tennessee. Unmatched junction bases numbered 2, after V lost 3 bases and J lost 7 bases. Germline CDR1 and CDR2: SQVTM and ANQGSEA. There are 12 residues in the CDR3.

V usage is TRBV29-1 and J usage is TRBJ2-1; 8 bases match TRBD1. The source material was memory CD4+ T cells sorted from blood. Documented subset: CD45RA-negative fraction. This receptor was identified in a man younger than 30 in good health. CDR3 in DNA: TGCAGCGTTGACAGGGGGCAGAATGAGCAGTTCTTC. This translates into CSVDRGQNEQFF.